This T cell receptor beta chain is from a study of blood T cell repertoires in COVID-19. Looking at the study overall: The cDNA or gDNA used as material had been derived from T cells, B-cell-depleted T cells, or PBMCs.

V was clipped by 4 bases and J by 3 bases; unmatched bases: 13. Germline CDR1 and CDR2: SGHVS and FQNEAQ. The CDR3 is 17 amino acids. TCRdb keeps only in-frame clones here, not all; method: immunoSEQ multiplex PCR. Counted here are 300,000 to 400,000 clones, approximately 92% occurring once; the ten biggest clones make up about 1%. V usage is TRBV7-8 and J usage is TRBJ2-7; TRBD1 matches at 9 bases. What was sequenced was PBMCs or T cells enriched from blood (not recorded which). This sequence was found in a man aged 18-30 years who had recovered from COVID-19. The CDR3 reads CASSWLLPGQGLYEQYF. CDR3 in DNA: TGTGCCAGCAGCTGGCTATTACCGGGACAGGGTCTCTACGAGCAGTACTTC.